Below are 6 T cell receptor beta chains sequenced from a single sample in a study of persistence of HIV-infected CD4 T cells. Their cognate antigens are unknown. The immunoSEQ assay was version 4, run in survey mode. Clones were sequenced by immunoSEQ multiplex PCR, and TCRdb holds only the in-frame ones, with some missing. The sample lists approximately 18,000 clones; about 61% were seen once. Cells were stimulated with CMV-infected fibroblast lysates at about 10 ug/mL. Sorting selected CD4+ T cells upregulating both CD40 ligand and CD69. The sample was CD4+ T cells sorted from PBMCs after roughly 17-hour stimulation, taken from a patient who received antiretroviral therapy. The receptors come from an adult woman with HIV who was CMV-seropositive.

The CDR3 DNA follows: TGTGCCAGCACCGGGCCCGGGCATGCACCCCTCCACTTT. Protein sequence: CASTGPGHAPLHF. The chain carries TRBV5-8 and TRBJ1-6, with no clear D. Between the trimmed V and J ends, which lost 6 bases and 11 bases, there was a span of 15 bases. This CDR3 has 13 residues. Germline CDR1 and CDR2: SGHTS and YDEGEE.

This clone was counted once. This sequence joins TRBV5-1 and TRBJ2-4; tentative D call: TRBD1 (6 bases). Trimming removed 4 bases at V and 5 bases at J, with 16 bases between. The CDR3 runs 15 residues. CDR1 is SGHRS and CDR2 is YFSETQ in the germline V gene. Written as DNA, the CDR3 is TGCGCCAGCAGCCACTCAGGGGCGGGCGAAAACATTCAGTACTTC. Its translation: CASSHSGAGENIQYF. Looking up the rest from reference TRBV5-1 and TRBJ2-4 gives the full variable domain: KAGVTQTPRYLIKTRGQQVTLSCSPISGHRSVSWYQQTPGQGLQFLFEYFSETQRNKGNFPGRFSGRQFSNSRSEMNVSTLELGDSALYLCASSHSGAGENIQYFGAGTRLSVL.

By sample share, this clone is medium-sized. The chain is built from TRBV10-3 and TRBJ2-5; 12 bases align to TRBD2. The trim removed 11 bases at V and 2 bases at J, leaving 9 bases unmatched. Germline V lookup: CDR1 ENHRY, CDR2 SYGVKD. The CDR3 runs to 15 residues. The CDR3 DNA is TGTGCCGCCATACTAGGGACTAGCGGGCAAGAGACCCAGTACTTC. Translating gives CAAILGTSGQETQYF.

The chain recombines TRBV5-1 with TRBJ2-3; D is unresolved. The germline V gene has CDR1 SGHRS and CDR2 YFSETQ. CDR3 length equals 15 residues. V was cut by 6 bases and J by 6 bases, with 20 bases left in between. In DNA, the CDR3 is TGCGCCAGCACATTTTCCACTACCGGTAGCGATACGCAGTATTTT. It codes for CASTFSTTGSDTQYF.

This clone was observed a handful of times. This chain joins TRBV12-5 and TRBJ2-7, with D uncertain. The CDR3 has 12 amino acids. Germline CDR1 LGHNT, CDR2 FRNRAP. V was cut by 0 bases and J by 4 bases, with 4 bases left in between. The CDR3 nucleotides read TGTGCTAGTGGTTTGGTTGAATACGAGCAGTACTTC. Amino acids: CASGLVEYEQYF.

This clone was detected a few times. The chain joins TRBV18 to TRBJ1-1; possible D gene TRBD1, 6 bases. The CDR3 totals 17 residues. Germline V CDR1 and CDR2: KGHSH, LQKENI. Trimming took 3 bases from V and 0 from J, leaving 17 bases between them. CDR3 sequence (DNA): TGTGCCAGCTCACCTTACAGGGATGGGGGTCTGAACACTGAAGCTTTCTTT. Protein sequence: CASSPYRDGGLNTEAFF.